Listed below are T cell receptor beta chains from one sample, sequenced in a study of blood T cell repertoires in COVID-19. Assay used: immunoSEQ multiplex PCR; TCRdb lists only in-frame clones, some missing. Of 120,000 or so clones listed, more than 60% are singletons. What was sequenced was peripheral blood. The receptors were gathered from a man aged 65-85 years with acute or convalescent COVID-19. CDR3s include the opening cysteine and the closing phenylalanine or tryptophan. D genes are given only for firm matches. Only some rows state a clone size, as once, few, many or a class for expanded clones.

CDR3nt: TGCGCCAGCAGCCTCGGGACAGGGAGGCTGAACACTGAAGCTTTCTTT; CDR3aa: CASSLGTGRLNTEAFF; v_gene: TRBV4-1; abundance: NA; d_gene: TRBD1; j_gene: TRBJ1-1; len: 16
CDR3nt: TGTGCCAGCAGCCCCAAGGGGGGGGCTAGCGGGGACCAAGAGACCCAGTACTTC; CDR3aa: CASSPKGGASGDQETQYF; v_gene: TRBV3-1/TRBV3-2; abundance: once; d_gene: TRBD2; j_gene: TRBJ2-5; len: 18
CDR3nt: TGCGCCAGCAGCCAACACCGGGGGGCCCGTAGGAAGACCCAGTACTTC; CDR3aa: CASSQHRGARRKTQYF; v_gene: TRBV4-3; abundance: once; d_gene: NA; j_gene: TRBJ2-5; len: 16
CDR3nt: TGTGCCAGCAGCGCTTTCCCGGGGGATGAAAAACTGTTTTTT; CDR3aa: CASSAFPGDEKLFF; v_gene: TRBV7-6; abundance: NA; d_gene: NA; j_gene: TRBJ1-4; len: 14
CDR3nt: TGTGCTAGTGGTTTAGGGGGAACGACTGGCTACACCTTC; CDR3aa: CASGLGGTTGYTF; v_gene: TRBV12-5; abundance: NA; d_gene: NA; j_gene: TRBJ1-2; len: 13
CDR3nt: TGTGCCAGCAGTTACTCGATGGGGGGGCTCGGCTACACCTTC; CDR3aa: CASSYSMGGLGYTF; v_gene: TRBV6-6; abundance: NA; d_gene: NA; j_gene: TRBJ1-2; len: 14
CDR3nt: TGTGCCAGCAGCACCCTAGCGGGGGGGTCAACCGGGGAGCTGTTTTTT; CDR3aa: CASSTLAGGSTGELFF; v_gene: TRBV7-9; abundance: NA; d_gene: TRBD2; j_gene: TRBJ2-2; len: 16
CDR3nt: TGTGCCAGCAGCTTGGACAGGGAATATTCACCCCTCCACTTT; CDR3aa: CASSLDREYSPLHF; v_gene: TRBV7-9; abundance: NA; d_gene: TRBD1; j_gene: TRBJ1-6; len: 14
CDR3nt: TGCGCCAGCAGTCAGACCGGGACAGGGGTCCGAATGTGCACCTACGAGCAGTACTTC; CDR3aa: CASSQTGTGVRMCTYEQYF; v_gene: TRBV23-1; abundance: NA; d_gene: TRBD1; j_gene: TRBJ2-7; len: 19
CDR3nt: TGCGCCAGCAGCCCGCACAGGACGGACACTGAAGCTTTCTTT; CDR3aa: CASSPHRTDTEAFF; v_gene: TRBV5-1; abundance: NA; d_gene: NA; j_gene: TRBJ1-1; len: 14
CDR3nt: TGTGCCAGCAGCCCCTACGGACTCTCCCGGGAGCTGTTTTTT; CDR3aa: CASSPYGLSRELFF; v_gene: TRBV9; abundance: NA; d_gene: NA; j_gene: TRBJ2-2; len: 14
CDR3nt: TGTGCCAGCAGTGGGACAGGGTGGGAGCAAGCTTTCTTT; CDR3aa: CASSGTGWEQAFF; v_gene: TRBV25-1; abundance: NA; d_gene: TRBD1; j_gene: TRBJ1-1; len: 13
CDR3nt: TGTGCCAGCAGCACGACTAGCCGGGAGACCCAGTACTTC; CDR3aa: CASSTTSRETQYF; v_gene: TRBV7-3; abundance: NA; d_gene: TRBD2; j_gene: TRBJ2-5; len: 13
CDR3nt: TGTGCCAGCAGCCGCGGCTGGATGGAAAACAATCAGCCCCAGCATTTT; CDR3aa: CASSRGWMENNQPQHF; v_gene: TRBV3-1/TRBV3-2; abundance: once; d_gene: NA; j_gene: TRBJ1-5; len: 16
CDR3nt: TGCGCCAGCAGCCAAGATCGAGGACTAGCGGGGGAGCAGTACTTC; CDR3aa: CASSQDRGLAGEQYF; v_gene: TRBV4-3; abundance: NA; d_gene: TRBD2; j_gene: TRBJ2-7; len: 15
CDR3nt: TGCGCCAGCAGCCCGAGCGGAGCGGGGGGCCCCCGAATTCGTCTCTTC; CDR3aa: CASSPSGAGGPRIRLF; v_gene: TRBV5-1; abundance: NA; d_gene: TRBD2; j_gene: TRBJ2-1; len: 16
CDR3nt: TGTGCCAGCAGCCCCCCCGGGGGTTTGGCTTTCTTT; CDR3aa: CASSPPGGLAFF; v_gene: TRBV6-5; abundance: few; d_gene: NA; j_gene: TRBJ1-1; len: 12
CDR3nt: TGTGCCAGTAGTAAAAACGACAGTCCCTATGGCTACACCTTC; CDR3aa: CASSKNDSPYGYTF; v_gene: TRBV19; abundance: once; d_gene: NA; j_gene: TRBJ1-2; len: 14
CDR3nt: TGTGCCAGCAGCTTGGCCGGCGGGGGCGCTGGTGGCTACACCTTC; CDR3aa: CASSLAGGGAGGYTF; v_gene: TRBV5-4; abundance: NA; d_gene: NA; j_gene: TRBJ1-2; len: 15
CDR3nt: TGTGCCAGCAGTTTAAGGGCCTGGGGGGGGGAACAAGAGACCCAGTACTTC; CDR3aa: CASSLRAWGGEQETQYF; v_gene: TRBV27; abundance: NA; d_gene: TRBD2; j_gene: TRBJ2-5; len: 17
CDR3nt: TGCGCCAGCAGCCAGACTCCTGCGGGATCCACAGATACGCAGTATTTT; CDR3aa: CASSQTPAGSTDTQYF; v_gene: TRBV4-1; abundance: NA; d_gene: NA; j_gene: TRBJ2-3; len: 16
CDR3nt: TGTGCCAGCAGCATACTCCAGGGCATGAACACTGAAGCTTTCTTT; CDR3aa: CASSILQGMNTEAFF; v_gene: TRBV11-2; abundance: NA; d_gene: NA; j_gene: TRBJ1-1; len: 15
CDR3nt: TGTGCCAGCAGTTACAGGACTAGCGGCAACACCGGGGAGCTGTTTTTT; CDR3aa: CASSYRTSGNTGELFF; v_gene: TRBV6-2/TRBV6-3; abundance: NA; d_gene: TRBD2; j_gene: TRBJ2-2; len: 16
CDR3nt: TGTGCCAGCAGCCCGACGACAGGGGGCTATGGCTACACCTTC; CDR3aa: CASSPTTGGYGYTF; v_gene: TRBV5-4; abundance: NA; d_gene: TRBD1; j_gene: TRBJ1-2; len: 14
CDR3nt: TGTGCCAGTAGGCCCCCCGGGACAGAATTGGGGACCCAGTACTTC; CDR3aa: CASRPPGTELGTQYF; v_gene: TRBV19; abundance: NA; d_gene: TRBD1; j_gene: TRBJ2-5; len: 15
CDR3nt: TGTGCCAGCTCACCACCGTCGACAGCTAACACTGAAGCTTTCTTT; CDR3aa: CASSPPSTANTEAFF; v_gene: TRBV18; abundance: NA; d_gene: NA; j_gene: TRBJ1-1; len: 15
CDR3nt: TGTGCCAGCAGCCACCGGGGGGGAAATGAGCAGTTCTTC; CDR3aa: CASSHRGGNEQFF; v_gene: TRBV3-1/TRBV3-2; abundance: NA; d_gene: TRBD2; j_gene: TRBJ2-1; len: 13
CDR3nt: TGTGCCACCAGCAGAGATCGGACAGATTCACCCCTCCACTTT; CDR3aa: CATSRDRTDSPLHF; v_gene: TRBV15; abundance: NA; d_gene: NA; j_gene: TRBJ1-6; len: 14
CDR3nt: TGCGCCAGCAGCTTGGCTGTGAACACCGGGGAGCTGTTTTTT; CDR3aa: CASSLAVNTGELFF; v_gene: TRBV5-1; abundance: NA; d_gene: NA; j_gene: TRBJ2-2; len: 14
CDR3nt: TGTGCCAGCAGCACCGCAGGGTCTGGAAACACCATATATTTT; CDR3aa: CASSTAGSGNTIYF; v_gene: TRBV9; abundance: NA; d_gene: NA; j_gene: TRBJ1-3; len: 14
CDR3nt: TGTGCCACCGCTTACAGGGGAGATAGCTCCTACAATGAGCAGTTCTTC; CDR3aa: CATAYRGDSSYNEQFF; v_gene: TRBV6-4; abundance: many; d_gene: TRBD1; j_gene: TRBJ2-1; len: 16
CDR3nt: TGTGCCAGCTCATCCCGGACAGGGTTGTACGAGCAGTACTTC; CDR3aa: CASSSRTGLYEQYF; v_gene: TRBV18; abundance: once; d_gene: TRBD1; j_gene: TRBJ2-7; len: 14
CDR3nt: TGTGCCAGCAGCCCCACAGGTAATCGGGGCTACACCTTC; CDR3aa: CASSPTGNRGYTF; v_gene: TRBV9; abundance: NA; d_gene: NA; j_gene: TRBJ1-2; len: 13
CDR3nt: TGCGCCAGCAGCTTGGGGCTAGCGGGGACAGATACGCAGTATTTT; CDR3aa: CASSLGLAGTDTQYF; v_gene: TRBV5-1; abundance: NA; d_gene: TRBD2; j_gene: TRBJ2-3; len: 15
CDR3nt: TGTGCCAGCTCACCCACATTCAGGGGAAATGAGCAGTTCTTC; CDR3aa: CASSPTFRGNEQFF; v_gene: TRBV18; abundance: NA; d_gene: NA; j_gene: TRBJ2-1; len: 14
CDR3nt: TGTGCCAGCACCAACCTACGGACAGGCAACGCTTACGAGCAGTACTTC; CDR3aa: CASTNLRTGNAYEQYF; v_gene: TRBV9; abundance: NA; d_gene: TRBD1; j_gene: TRBJ2-7; len: 16
CDR3nt: TGTGCCAGCAGTGAAGTGGCTAGCGGGGGGGGTACGCAGTATTTT; CDR3aa: CASSEVASGGGTQYF; v_gene: TRBV2; abundance: NA; d_gene: TRBD2; j_gene: TRBJ2-3; len: 15
CDR3nt: TGTGCCAGCACGCCCTCCGGACAGAGCTACTATGGCTACACCTTC; CDR3aa: CASTPSGQSYYGYTF; v_gene: TRBV18; abundance: NA; d_gene: NA; j_gene: TRBJ1-2; len: 15
CDR3nt: TGTGCCAGCAGCTTAAATGAGGCCATTAGCTATGGCTACACCTTC; CDR3aa: CASSLNEAISYGYTF; v_gene: TRBV7-8; abundance: NA; d_gene: NA; j_gene: TRBJ1-2; len: 15
CDR3nt: TGCAGCGTAGATCCGGGACAGGCATTTTCTCAAGCTTTCTTT; CDR3aa: CSVDPGQAFSQAFF; v_gene: TRBV29-1; abundance: NA; d_gene: TRBD1; j_gene: TRBJ1-1; len: 14
CDR3nt: TGTGCCAGCAGCGTAGGGGTGGACAGAGGGCATTCACCCCTCCACTTT; CDR3aa: CASSVGVDRGHSPLHF; v_gene: TRBV9; abundance: NA; d_gene: NA; j_gene: TRBJ1-6; len: 16
CDR3nt: TGTGCCAGCTCACTAACGCACAGGGAGAGTGAAGCTTTCTTT; CDR3aa: CASSLTHRESEAFF; v_gene: TRBV18; abundance: few; d_gene: NA; j_gene: TRBJ1-1; len: 14
CDR3nt: TGTGCCAGCAGCCTGCAGGGTATAGACACCATATATTTT; CDR3aa: CASSLQGIDTIYF; v_gene: TRBV5-4; abundance: NA; d_gene: NA; j_gene: TRBJ1-3; len: 13
CDR3nt: TGTGCCAGTAGTAGTCGACAGAATTCACCCCTCCACTTT; CDR3aa: CASSSRQNSPLHF; v_gene: TRBV19; abundance: few; d_gene: NA; j_gene: TRBJ1-6; len: 13
CDR3nt: TGTGCCAGCAGCGACTTCTATGGCTACACCTTC; CDR3aa: CASSDFYGYTF; v_gene: TRBV5-8; abundance: NA; d_gene: NA; j_gene: TRBJ1-2; len: 11